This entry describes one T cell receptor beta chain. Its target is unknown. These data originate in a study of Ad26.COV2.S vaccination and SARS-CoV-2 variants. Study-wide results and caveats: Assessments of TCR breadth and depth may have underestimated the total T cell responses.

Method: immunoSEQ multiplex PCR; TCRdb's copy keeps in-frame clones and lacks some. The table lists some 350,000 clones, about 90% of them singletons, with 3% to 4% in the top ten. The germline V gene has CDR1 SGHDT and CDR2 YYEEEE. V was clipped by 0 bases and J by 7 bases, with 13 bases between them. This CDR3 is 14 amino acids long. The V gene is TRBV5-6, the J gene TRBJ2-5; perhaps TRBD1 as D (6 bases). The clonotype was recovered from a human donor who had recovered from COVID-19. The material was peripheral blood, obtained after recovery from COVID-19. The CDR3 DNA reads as TGTGCCAGCAGCTTGGATGGTAAAGGGGGGACCCAGTACTTC. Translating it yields CASSLDGKGGTQYF.